This TCR beta chain was observed in a study of T cells in Graves' hyperthyroidism and ophthalmopathy. Diagnostic assessment was based on clinical symptoms, serum thyroxine and TRAb, thyroid ultrasound and orbital computed tomography. Per the germline V gene, CDR1 is SGHRS and CDR2 is YFSETQ. CDR3 length: 16 residues. Trimming took 1 base from V and 0 from J, leaving 13 bases between them. This clonotype came up a few times. TCR beta CDR3 region amplification was performed from RNA transcripts. A first-round RT-PCR of the TCR CDR3 used the HTBI primer set. TCRdb called the multiplex PCR reads again in MiXCR, with one record for every CDR3 protein. The table has more than 500,000 distinct CDR3 sequences, 16% seen once.

The origin of this receptor is a woman aged 25 to 39 with Graves' hyperthyroidism. The V and J genes are TRBV5-1 and TRBJ2-5, with D possibly matching TRBD1 (6 bases). Sequences were obtained from blood. Here the CDR3 reads CASSLIGQTYQETQYF. CDR3 sequence (DNA): TGCGCCAGCAGCTTGATAGGACAGACGTACCAAGAGACCCAGTACTTC.